This section outlines one TCR beta chain sequence together with its context. These data come from a study of blood T cell repertoires in COVID-19. Study-level information: PBMCs, B-cell-depleted T cells, or T cells were the source of the cDNA or gDNA that made up the material.

Method: immunoSEQ multiplex PCR; TCRdb's copy keeps in-frame clones and lacks some. The repertoire holds about 200,000 clones, with roughly four fifths as singletons. Across about two dozen US areas, participants ranged in age from about 18 to 90 years. V was clipped by 4 bases and J by 2 bases, with 18 bases between them. Germline V gives CDR1 LGHNA, CDR2 YSLEER. The CDR3 sequence is 16 residues long. This sequence joins TRBV4-3 and TRBJ2-7; weak D call: TRBD2 (5 bases). The sample taken for sequencing was PBMCs or T cells enriched from blood (not recorded which). The sequence came from a man in his forties who had recovered from COVID-19. The CDR3 nucleotides read TGCGCCAGCAGCCCAAAGGGCAACGGGGTTCCCTACGAGCAGTACTTC. Residues: CASSPKGNGVPYEQYF.